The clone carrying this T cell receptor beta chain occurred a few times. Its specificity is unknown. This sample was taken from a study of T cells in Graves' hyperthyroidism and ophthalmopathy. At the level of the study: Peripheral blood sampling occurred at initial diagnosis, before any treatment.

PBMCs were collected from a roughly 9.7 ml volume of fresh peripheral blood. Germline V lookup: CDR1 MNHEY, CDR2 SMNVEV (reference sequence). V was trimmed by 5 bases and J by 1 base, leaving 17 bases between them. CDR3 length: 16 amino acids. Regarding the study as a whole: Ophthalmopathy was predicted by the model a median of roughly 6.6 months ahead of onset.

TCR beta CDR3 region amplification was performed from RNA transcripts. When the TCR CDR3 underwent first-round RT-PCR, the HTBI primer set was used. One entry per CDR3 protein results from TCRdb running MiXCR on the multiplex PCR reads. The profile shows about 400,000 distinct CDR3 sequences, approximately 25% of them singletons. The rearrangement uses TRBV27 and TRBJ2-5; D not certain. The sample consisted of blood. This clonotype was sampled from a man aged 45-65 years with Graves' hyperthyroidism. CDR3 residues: CASSPSDEPSQETQYF. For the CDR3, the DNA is TGTGCCAGCAGTCCTTCCGACGAGCCTTCCCAAGAGACCCAGTACTTC.